A single sample is the source of the 27 T cell receptor beta chains below, sequenced in a study of blood T cell repertoires in COVID-19. Repertoires were generated with immunoSEQ multiplex PCR, while TCRdb's copy carries only in-frame clones and drops some. Here the sample spans 250,000 to 350,000 clones, about 87% being singletons. The sample consisted of peripheral blood. The receptor source for this set is a woman aged 45 to 65 with COVID-19, enrolled during active disease.

The V gene is TRBV6-2 or TRBV6-3, the J gene TRBJ2-3; D not certain. V lost 2 bases to trimming and J lost 0 bases, with 6 bases between them. This CDR3 is 14 amino acids long. Looked up from germline, CDR1 is MNHEY and CDR2 is SVGEGT. This CDR3 reads CASSYLSSTDTQYF. The CDR3 DNA is TGTGCCAGCAGTTACCTTTCTAGCACAGATACGCAGTATTTT.

The chain links TRBV9 to TRBJ1-6; tentatively, D is TRBD1 (5 bases). This CDR3 has 16 amino acids. The V end lost 0 bases, the J end lost 9 bases, and 16 bases lay between the germline ends. CDR1 SGDLS and CDR2 YYNGEE come from the germline V gene. CDR3 region: CASSVEGRVGSSPLHF. DNA of the CDR3: TGTGCCAGCAGCGTAGAGGGCAGGGTGGGCAGTTCACCCCTCCACTTT.

The chain is built from TRBV2 and TRBJ1-2, with D tentatively TRBD1 (6 bases). CDR1 is SNHLY, CDR2 FYNNEI, per germline. The CDR3 runs to 14 residues. The V end lost 2 bases, the J end lost 4 bases, and 11 bases lay between the germline ends. The CDR3 region has the DNA TGTGCCAGCAGTGAATTCCGGGACACCTATGGCTACACCTTC. Its protein product is CASSEFRDTYGYTF.

The V call is TRBV27, the J call TRBJ1-1, with D unclear. The CDR3 spans 14 residues. V was clipped by 2 bases and J by 0 bases, with 7 bases between them. Per the germline V gene, CDR1 is MNHEY and CDR2 is SMNVEV (reference sequence). The CDR3 nucleotides are TGTGCCAGCAGTTTAATTTTCATGAACACTGAAGCTTTCTTT. As protein: CASSLIFMNTEAFF.

The chain links TRBV18 to TRBJ1-2; TRBD1 aligns across 7 bases. There are 17 residues in the CDR3. Germline loops: CDR1 KGHSH, CDR2 LQKENI. V gave up 2 bases and J gave up 4 bases; unmatched junction bases: 13. In nucleotides, the CDR3 is TGTGCCAGCTCACCAGGTCGGGGCAGCCCAGGGGGCTATGGCTACACCTTC. Its translation: CASSPGRGSPGGYGYTF.

The J gene is TRBJ2-1, the V gene TRBV5-1; 8 nucleotides align to TRBD2. The CDR3 runs to 16 residues. The V and J ends lost 3 bases and 4 bases, in that order; junction bases with no gene match: 9. Germline CDR1 reads SGHRS; CDR2 reads YFSETQ. CDR3 loop: CASSSDSGISYNEQFF. The CDR3 nucleotides are TGCGCCAGCAGCTCGGATAGCGGGATTTCGTACAATGAGCAGTTCTTC. Complete variable domain (other parts from reference TRBV5-1 and TRBJ2-1): KAGVTQTPRYLIKTRGQQVTLSCSPISGHRSVSWYQQTPGQGLQFLFEYFSETQRNKGNFPGRFSGRQFSNSRSEMNVSTLELGDSALYLCASSSDSGISYNEQFFGPGTRLTVL.

The chain carries TRBV6-5 and TRBJ1-5; D might be TRBD1 (6 bases). Germline V gives CDR1 MNHEY, CDR2 SVGAGI. Trimming removed 6 bases at V and 4 bases at J, with 10 bases between. The length of the CDR3 is 13 residues. The CDR3 spells CASSATGNQPQHF. CDR3 in DNA: TGTGCCAGCAGCGCCACAGGGAATCAGCCCCAGCATTTT.

The rearrangement uses TRBV5-1 and TRBJ2-7; 8 nucleotides line up with TRBD1. CDR3 length equals 14 residues. CDR1 is SGHRS, CDR2 YFSETQ, per germline. V shed 2 bases and J 9 bases; nucleotides not matched to a gene: 10. CDR3 DNA: TGCGCCAGCAGCTTAGGGGGACAGGCAGAAGGGCAGTACTTC. Translated, it gives CASSLGGQAEGQYF. Based on the CDR3 plus reference TRBV5-1 and TRBJ2-7, the full variable domain is KAGVTQTPRYLIKTRGQQVTLSCSPISGHRSVSWYQQTPGQGLQFLFEYFSETQRNKGNFPGRFSGRQFSNSRSEMNVSTLELGDSALYLCASSLGGQAEGQYFGPGTRLTVT.

The chain joins TRBV5-5 to TRBJ1-3; D is unclear. Between the trimmed V and J ends, which lost 4 bases and 4 bases, there was a span of 15 bases. This CDR3 comprises 15 residues. In germline, CDR1 is SGHKS, CDR2 YYEKEE (reference sequence). CDR3 residues: CASSRRRDGGNTIYF. CDR3 coding DNA: TGTGCCAGCAGCCGGCGGAGAGATGGCGGAAACACCATATATTTT.

The rearrangement uses TRBV30 and TRBJ2-1; D is possibly TRBD2 (5 bases). The CDR3 covers 14 residues. Deletions cut 3 bases from V and 9 bases from J, with 18 bases between. The germline V gene encodes CDR1 GTSNPN and CDR2 SVGIG (reference sequence). The CDR3 sequence is CAWSLGLGSGEQFF. The CDR3 DNA reads as TGTGCCTGGAGCCTAGGACTCGGATCGGGTGAGCAGTTCTTC.

The J gene is TRBJ2-3, the V gene TRBV7-2; 8 bases are shared with TRBD1. The germline V gene has CDR1 SGHTA and CDR2 FQGNSA. J gave up 2 bases and V 2 bases, and 6 bases lay outside the gene matches. The CDR3 extends over 16 amino acids. The CDR3 DNA reads TGTGCCAGCAGCTTAAGCCCAGGGGGCCTCACAGATACGCAGTATTTT. This codes for CASSLSPGGLTDTQYF.

J is TRBJ1-2 and V is TRBV6-2 or TRBV6-3, with D tentatively TRBD1 (6 bases). CDR1 is MNHEY, CDR2 SVGEGT, per germline. V was cut by 0 bases and J by 10 bases, with 18 bases left in between. There are 15 residues in the CDR3. CDR3 in amino acids: CASSYSGQGSTPYTF. The CDR3 region has the DNA TGTGCCAGCAGTTACTCGGGACAAGGCAGTACCCCCTACACCTTC.

This chain uses TRBV11-3 with TRBJ2-3, with 8 bases aligning to TRBD1. The V segment lost 5 bases and the J segment 2 bases; nucleotides outside the gene matches: 9. Germline V gene data show CDR1 as SGHNT and CDR2 as YENEEA. This CDR3 comprises 16 residues. For the CDR3, the DNA is TGTGCCAGCAGCGTAAACAGGGGGTTTCCCACAGATACGCAGTATTTT. Translating it yields CASSVNRGFPTDTQYF.

J is TRBJ1-1 and V is TRBV19; a weak D match, TRBD1 (5 bases). The germline CDR1 and CDR2 sequences are LNHDA and SQIVND (reference sequence). The CDR3 is made up of 16 amino acids. Trimming pared 3 bases from V and 2 bases from J, leaving 16 bases between. The CDR3: CASSMSAQVPNTEAFF. The CDR3 DNA reads TGTGCCAGTAGTATGTCAGCACAGGTTCCTAACACTGAAGCTTTCTTT. The variable domain in full, with the rest retrieved from reference TRBV19 and TRBJ1-1, is DGGITQSPKYLFRKEGQNVTLSCEQNLNHDAMYWYRQDPGQGLRLIYYSQIVNDFQKGDIAEGYSVSREKKESFPLTVTSAQKNPTAFYLCASSMSAQVPNTEAFFGQGTRLTVV.

This clone was observed a single time. The V gene is TRBV11-2, the J gene TRBJ2-1; TRBD2 might be the D (6 bases). The V gene lost 4 bases and the J gene lost 5 bases, with 24 bases spanning the gap. CDR3 length: 18 amino acids. Per germline, CDR1 SGHAT and CDR2 FQNNGV. CDR3 sequence: CASSSRGWGSGINNEQFF. For the CDR3, the DNA is TGTGCCAGCAGCTCAAGAGGATGGGGTAGCGGAATAAACAATGAGCAGTTCTTC.

This rearrangement joins TRBV7-2 to TRBJ2-7; 9 bases line up with TRBD1. Germline V CDR1 and CDR2: SGHTA, FQGNSA. Trimming removed 2 bases from V and 6 bases from J; junction bases left unmatched: 5. CDR3 length: 14 amino acids. CDR3 in amino acids: CASSLLDRGGEQYF. The DNA for the CDR3 is TGTGCCAGCAGCTTATTGGACAGGGGAGGCGAGCAGTACTTC. The entire variable domain, with the rest obtained from reference TRBV7-2 and TRBJ2-7, is as follows: GAGVSQSPSNKVTEKGKDVELRCDPISGHTALYWYRQSLGQGLEFLIYFQGNSAPDKSGLPSDRFSAERTGGSVSTLTIQRTQQEDSAVYLCASSLLDRGGEQYFGPGTRLTVT.

This chain links TRBV6-8 with TRBJ1-5, with D tentatively TRBD1 (5 bases). The CDR3 length is 17 residues. The germline V and J ends were trimmed by 8 bases and 2 bases, with 22 bases remaining between them. Germline CDR1 is MNHGY and CDR2 is SAAAGT. The CDR3 DNA reads TGTGCCAGCCCCCTCGGCGGAGGGGCGGAGGGCAATCAGCCCCAGCATTTT. This gives the protein CASPLGGGAEGNQPQHF.

This chain uses TRBV5-1 with TRBJ2-7, with 8 bases aligning to TRBD1. The CDR3 contains 14 residues. CDR1 is SGHRS, CDR2 YFSETQ, per germline. Trimming removed 7 bases from V and 3 bases from J; junction bases left unmatched: 9. The CDR3 region is CASAGQGPHYEQYF. CDR3 in DNA: TGCGCCAGCGCCGGACAGGGCCCCCACTACGAGCAGTACTTC. Supplemented by reference TRBV5-1 and TRBJ2-7, the full variable domain reads KAGVTQTPRYLIKTRGQQVTLSCSPISGHRSVSWYQQTPGQGLQFLFEYFSETQRNKGNFPGRFSGRQFSNSRSEMNVSTLELGDSALYLCASAGQGPHYEQYFGPGTRLTVT.

V is TRBV7-9 and J is TRBJ2-1, with 12 bases lining up with TRBD2. This CDR3 has 14 amino acids. Germline V CDR1 and CDR2: SEHNR, FQNEAQ (reference sequence). V shed 8 bases and J 7 bases; nucleotides not matched to a gene: 6. The CDR3 here is CASATSGSSNEQFF. The CDR3 nucleotides read TGTGCCAGCGCGACTAGCGGGAGTTCAAATGAGCAGTTCTTC.

The chain has TRBV1 and TRBJ1-2. TRBV1 is given as a pseudogene. The CDR3 spans 14 residues. The CDR3 nucleotides read TGCACCAGCAGCCAGCAGGACTGTGGTGGTGGCTACACCTTC. Translating it yields CTSSQQDCGGGYTF.

This clone was found once. The J gene is TRBJ2-5, the V gene TRBV21-1; the table calls TRBD2, which could not be checked here. TRBV21-1 is an annotated pseudogene. The CDR3 covers 16 residues. CDR3 region: CASRDSWTSGTETQYF. In DNA, the CDR3 is TGTGCCAGCCGAGACTCTTGGACTAGCGGGACTGAGACCCAGTACTTC.

This rearrangement joins TRBV19 to TRBJ1-1; perhaps TRBD1 as D (6 bases). The germline CDR1 and CDR2 sequences are LNHDA and SQIVND (reference sequence). V was clipped by 3 bases and J by 1 base, with 15 bases between them. The CDR3 length is 16 residues. CDR3 bases: TGTGCCAGTAGTATCCTTTCGACAGGATGGAACACTGAAGCTTTCTTT. Amino acids: CASSILSTGWNTEAFF.

The rearrangement uses TRBV12-3 or TRBV12-4 and TRBJ2-1; 8 bases line up with TRBD1. This CDR3 region has 13 residues. The V segment lost 7 bases and the J segment 10 bases; nucleotides outside the gene matches: 9. Here the CDR3 reads CASNIIRTGEQFF. The DNA of the CDR3 is TGTGCCAGCAACATCATCCGGACAGGGGAGCAGTTCTTC.

V is TRBV4-3 and J is TRBJ1-4, with 10 bases aligning to TRBD1. The germline V gene encodes CDR1 LGHNA and CDR2 YSLEER. This CDR3 has 15 residues. V lost 4 bases to trimming and J lost 6 bases; unmatched junction nucleotides: 5. CDR3 amino acids: CASSPSGQGHEKLFF. CDR3 coding DNA: TGCGCCAGCAGCCCGTCGGGACAGGGGCATGAAAAACTGTTTTTT.

The chain carries TRBV14 and TRBJ2-7; 9 positions agree with TRBD1. Trimming took 2 bases from V and 4 from J; bases not matched to a gene: 6. CDR3 length equals 15 residues. From germline, CDR1 is SGHDN and CDR2 FVKESK. Written as DNA, the CDR3 is TGTGCCAGCAGCCAACCCGGGACAGGGCAATACGAGCAGTACTTC. Translation gives CASSQPGTGQYEQYF.

This chain uses TRBV5-1 with TRBJ1-2, with D unresolved. Trimming cost V 3 bases and J 8 bases, with 11 bases left between them. There are 12 residues in the CDR3. Germline assignment: CDR1 SGHRS and CDR2 YFSETQ. CDR3: CASSSSGSGYTF. DNA of the CDR3: TGCGCCAGCAGCTCCTCCGGGTCGGGCTACACCTTC.

J is TRBJ2-7 and V is TRBV19, with TRBD1 identical over 8 bases. The CDR3 runs 15 residues. Unmatched junction bases numbered 5, after V lost 3 bases and J lost 1 base. Per the germline V gene, CDR1 is LNHDA and CDR2 is SQIVND (reference sequence). CDR3 region: CASSIGQGLSYEQYF. The CDR3 region has the DNA TGTGCCAGTAGTATTGGACAGGGCCTTTCCTACGAGCAGTACTTC. The whole variable domain, filled in from reference TRBV19 and TRBJ2-7, reads DGGITQSPKYLFRKEGQNVTLSCEQNLNHDAMYWYRQDPGQGLRLIYYSQIVNDFQKGDIAEGYSVSREKKESFPLTVTSAQKNPTAFYLCASSIGQGLSYEQYFGPGTRLTVT.